A selection of T cell receptor beta chains follows, all from one sample in a study of T cell repertoires in cytomegalovirus infection. TCRdb reprocessed the reads via MiXCR and lists one record per CDR3 protein. The table has under 850,000 distinct CDR3 sequences, around 30% seen once. These receptors' antigens are unknown. The sample was cultured PBMCs, taken from culture after CMV antigen stimulation. These receptors came from a human donor in good health (CMV status not recorded). Some clones in this sample may be carry-over from other donors' samples. The CDR3 runs from the conserved cysteine through the conserved F or W. Fields, in order: clone size, J gene, V gene, D gene, CDR3 DNA, CDR3 protein. A D gene is named only where the DNA matches it firmly. The size field is filled for only some rows; it gives once, few, many or a size class.

- | TRBJ2-5 | TRBV6-1 | - | TGTGCCAGCAGTGAAGGGCAGGGGAGGAGGGAGACCCAGTACTTC | CASSEGQGRRETQYF
- | TRBJ2-7 | TRBV12-5 | TRBD2 | TGTGCTAGTGGGGATTACGGACTAGCGGGGGGGGCTGAGCAGTACTTC | CASGDYGLAGGAEQYF
- | TRBJ2-3 | TRBV5-6 | - | TGTGCCAGCAGCCCCGGGTCCGTTGCAGATACGCAGTATTTT | CASSPGSVADTQYF
- | TRBJ2-3 | TRBV6-5 | TRBD2 | TGTGCCAGCAGCCGCGGGACTAAGACAGATACGCAGTATTTT | CASSRGTKTDTQYF
- | TRBJ1-5 | TRBV28 | - | TGTGCCAGCAGTTTTGGTCATGGGGGGGAGGCGCAGCCCCAGCATTTT | CASSFGHGGEAQPQHF
many | TRBJ1-1 | TRBV7-2 | - | TGTGCCAGCAGCTTAGCGGGGAGTGCTGAAGCTTTCTTT | CASSLAGSAEAFF
few | TRBJ1-1 | TRBV5-1 | TRBD1 | TGCGCCAGCAGCTCAGACAGGGTGGAAACTGAAGCTTTCTTT | CASSSDRVETEAFF
- | TRBJ1-5 | TRBV7-2 | - | TGTGCCAGCAGCTTAGACGGTGGACGACAGCCCCAGCATTTT | CASSLDGGRQPQHF
- | TRBJ1-2 | TRBV20-1 | TRBD1 | TGCAGTGCTAGACCGGACAGGGACTATGGCTACACCTTC | CSARPDRDYGYTF
- | TRBJ1-2 | TRBV24-1 | TRBD1 | TGTGCCACCAGTGAAGCCGGGACAGACGGCTACACCTTC | CATSEAGTDGYTF
- | TRBJ2-1 | TRBV7-8 | - | TGTGCCAGCAGCTCCCCAGGTCAGGACCTCAATGAGCAGTTCTTC | CASSSPGQDLNEQFF
few | TRBJ2-3 | TRBV6-6 | - | TGTGCCAGCAGTACCGACACAGATACGCAGTATTTT | CASSTDTDTQYF
- | TRBJ2-1 | TRBV19 | - | TGTGCCAGTAGTATGGCACATCGTGGGAATGAGCAGTTCTTC | CASSMAHRGNEQFF
few | TRBJ2-1 | TRBV6-8 | TRBD2 | TGTGCCAGCACGGGGGGAGGGCCTTCCTACAATGAGCAGTTCTTC | CASTGGGPSYNEQFF
- | TRBJ2-7 | TRBV12-3/TRBV12-4 | - | TGTGCCAGCAGTTTGGGGTCGGGTGCGCGGGGAGAGCAGTACTTC | CASSLGSGARGEQYF
few | TRBJ2-1 | TRBV20-1 | - | TGCAGTGCTAGACGTGGACTGCCCCCCTACAATGAGCAGTTCTTC | CSARRGLPPYNEQFF
- | TRBJ1-5 | TRBV2 | TRBD1 | TGTGCCAGCGTTTTGGAGGGGGCGAATCAGCCCCAGCATTTT | CASVLEGANQPQHF
- | TRBJ2-3 | TRBV4-3 | - | TGCGCCAGCAGCCAAGATCGGGCCCGGGGAGATACGCAGTATTTT | CASSQDRARGDTQYF
- | TRBJ1-2 | TRBV11-2 | - | TGTGCCAGCAGCCCGCAGCTTGGCTACACCTTC | CASSPQLGYTF
many | TRBJ2-7 | TRBV7-8 | - | TGTGCCAGCAGCTTACTTTGGGGTCCCTCCTACGAGCAGTACTTC | CASSLLWGPSYEQYF
- | TRBJ2-3 | TRBV6-1 | - | TGTGCCAGCAGTGAAAATGGAGGGGCGGTCAGCACAGATACGCAGTATTTT | CASSENGGAVSTDTQYF
- | TRBJ2-2 | TRBV12-3/TRBV12-4 | - | TGTGCCAGCAGCCCCGACGCAACAGTCCACACCGGGGAGCTGTTTTTT | CASSPDATVHTGELFF
many | TRBJ1-1 | TRBV19 | - | TGTGCCAGTAGTATTTTGGGGAACACTGAAGCTTTCTTT | CASSILGNTEAFF
- | TRBJ2-3 | TRBV12-3/TRBV12-4 | TRBD2 | TGTGCCAGCGCGACGGGGGGGGCGCAGTATTTT | CASATGGAQYF
- | TRBJ2-7 | TRBV2 | TRBD2 | TGTGCCAGCAGCCGACTAGCCCAACTACCATACTTC | CASSRLAQLPYF
- | TRBJ2-5 | TRBV12-3/TRBV12-4 | TRBD2 | TGTGCCAGCAGTGCGACGGGGTGGGCTAGCGGGAGCCCCCAAGAGACCCAGTACTTC | CASSATGWASGSPQETQYF
- | TRBJ2-5 | TRBV6-2/TRBV6-3 | - | TGTGCCAGCAGTTGGGCGCGGGAGACCCAGTACTTC | CASSWARETQYF
- | TRBJ2-3 | TRBV20-1 | - | TGCAGTGCTAGGAACGGCGATACGCAGTATTTT | CSARNGDTQYF
many | TRBJ1-3 | TRBV7-6 | TRBD1 | TGTGCCAGCAGCCCGGGGACAGCTTCTGGAAACACCATATATTTT | CASSPGTASGNTIYF
once | TRBJ1-3 | TRBV7-2 | - | TGTGCCAGCAGCTTACGGCAGGGGCGTCCCTCTGGAAACACCATATATTTT | CASSLRQGRPSGNTIYF
- | TRBJ2-3 | TRBV7-9 | - | TGTGCCAGCAGCTTAGCGTCGTCCTTTGGATTACCGGTTACGCAGTATTTT | CASSLASSFGLPVTQYF
- | TRBJ2-3 | TRBV6-5 | TRBD2 | TGTGCCAGCAGTTACCTAAGCGGGCTAGCGGGATCTAGTATGACAGATACGCAGTATTTT | CASSYLSGLAGSSMTDTQYF
- | TRBJ1-1 | TRBV5-1 | - | TGCGCCAGCATGGAGAACACTGAAGCTTTCTTT | CASMENTEAFF
few | TRBJ1-5 | TRBV7-6 | - | TGTGCCAGCAGCGCCGAACCCCTTGGGGCCCAGCATTTT | CASSAEPLGAQHF
few | TRBJ2-5 | TRBV7-6 | - | TGTGCCAGCAGCTCAGGGATGGAGACCCAGTACTTC | CASSSGMETQYF
few | TRBJ1-1 | TRBV6-1 | TRBD1 | TGTGCCAGCAGTTTTGCGGGACAGGGGGCCGGTGAAGCTTTCTTT | CASSFAGQGAGEAFF
few | TRBJ2-4 | TRBV4-1 | - | TGCGCCAGCAGCCATCCTATCGGGAAGGGCTTAGCCAAAAACATTCAGTACTTC | CASSHPIGKGLAKNIQYF